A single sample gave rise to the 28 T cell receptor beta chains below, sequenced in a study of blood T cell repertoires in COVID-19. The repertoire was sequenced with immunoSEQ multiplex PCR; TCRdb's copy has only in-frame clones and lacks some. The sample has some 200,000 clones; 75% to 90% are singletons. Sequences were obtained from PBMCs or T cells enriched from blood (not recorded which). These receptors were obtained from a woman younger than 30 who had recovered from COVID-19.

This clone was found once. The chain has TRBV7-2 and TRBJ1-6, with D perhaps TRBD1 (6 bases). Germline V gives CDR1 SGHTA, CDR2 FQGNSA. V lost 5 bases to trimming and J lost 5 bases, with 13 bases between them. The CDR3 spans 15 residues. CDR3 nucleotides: TGTGCCAGCAGCGATGACAGGCGCAATAATTCACCCCTCCACTTT. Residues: CASSDDRRNNSPLHF.

The DNA of the CDR3 is TGTGCCAGCAGCCATATAGGACTAGAAGAGACCCAGTACTTC. Amino acid sequence: CASSHIGLEETQYF. This chain connects TRBV3-1 (or the pseudogene TRBV3-2) to TRBJ2-5; 7 nucleotides agree with TRBD2. The length of the CDR3 is 14 residues. V shed 3 bases and J 3 bases; nucleotides not matched to a gene: 4. Germline CDR1 LGHDT, CDR2 YNNKEL (reference sequence).

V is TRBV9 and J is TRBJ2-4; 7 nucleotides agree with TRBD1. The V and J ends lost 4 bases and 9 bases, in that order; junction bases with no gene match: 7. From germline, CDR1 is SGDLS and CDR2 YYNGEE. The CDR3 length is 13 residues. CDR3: CASSLGQLGIQYF. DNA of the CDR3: TGTGCCAGCAGCTTGGGACAGCTCGGCATTCAGTACTTC. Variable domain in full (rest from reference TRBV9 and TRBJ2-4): DSGVTQTPKHLITATGQRVTLRCSPRSGDLSVYWYQQSLDQGLQFLIQYYNGEERAKGNILERFSAQQFPDLHSELNLSSLELGDSALYFCASSLGQLGIQYFGAGTRLSVL.

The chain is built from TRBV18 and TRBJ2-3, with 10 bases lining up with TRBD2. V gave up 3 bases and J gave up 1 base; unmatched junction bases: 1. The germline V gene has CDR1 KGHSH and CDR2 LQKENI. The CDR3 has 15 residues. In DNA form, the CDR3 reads TGTGCCAGCTCACCTGGGACTAGCGGCACAGATACGCAGTATTTT. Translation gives CASSPGTSGTDTQYF. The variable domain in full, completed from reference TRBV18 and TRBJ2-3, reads NAGVMQNPRHLVRRRGQEARLRCSPMKGHSHVYWYRQLPEEGLKFMVYLQKENIIDESGMPKERFSAEFPKEGPSILRIQQVVRGDSAAYFCASSPGTSGTDTQYFGPGTRLTVL.

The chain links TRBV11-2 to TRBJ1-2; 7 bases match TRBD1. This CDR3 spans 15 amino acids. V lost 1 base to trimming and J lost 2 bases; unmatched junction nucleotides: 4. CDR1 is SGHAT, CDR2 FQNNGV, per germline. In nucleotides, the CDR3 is TGTGCCAGCAGCTTAGTTTTGACAGGGAACTATGGCTACACCTTC. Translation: CASSLVLTGNYGYTF.

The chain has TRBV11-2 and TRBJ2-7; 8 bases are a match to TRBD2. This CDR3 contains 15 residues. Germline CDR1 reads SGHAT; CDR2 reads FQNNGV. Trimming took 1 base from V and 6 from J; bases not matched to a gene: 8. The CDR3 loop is CASSLVVAGSPEQYF. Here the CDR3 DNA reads TGTGCCAGCAGCTTAGTGGTAGCGGGAAGTCCCGAGCAGTACTTC.

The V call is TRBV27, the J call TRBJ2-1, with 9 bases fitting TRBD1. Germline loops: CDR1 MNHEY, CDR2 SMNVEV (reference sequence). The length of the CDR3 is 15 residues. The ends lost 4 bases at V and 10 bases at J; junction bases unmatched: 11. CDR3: CASSSRGGQGREQFF. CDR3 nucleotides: TGTGCCAGCAGTTCCCGAGGGGGACAGGGCAGAGAGCAGTTCTTC.

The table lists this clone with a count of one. The CDR3 sequence: CASSIDNEQFF. The CDR3 DNA follows: TGTGCCAGCAGCATAGACAATGAGCAGTTCTTC. The chain recombines TRBV5-8 with TRBJ2-1, with D hard to call. The germline V and J ends were trimmed by 4 bases and 5 bases, with 4 bases remaining between them. The CDR3 runs 11 residues. Looked up from germline, CDR1 is SGHTS and CDR2 is YDEGEE.

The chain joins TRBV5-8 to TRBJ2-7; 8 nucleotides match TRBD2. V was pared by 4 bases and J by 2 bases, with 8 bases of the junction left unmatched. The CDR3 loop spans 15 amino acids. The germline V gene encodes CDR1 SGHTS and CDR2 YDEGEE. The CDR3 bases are TGTGCCAGCAGCCCCGCGCGGGGGGTGACCTACGAGCAGTACTTC. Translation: CASSPARGVTYEQYF.

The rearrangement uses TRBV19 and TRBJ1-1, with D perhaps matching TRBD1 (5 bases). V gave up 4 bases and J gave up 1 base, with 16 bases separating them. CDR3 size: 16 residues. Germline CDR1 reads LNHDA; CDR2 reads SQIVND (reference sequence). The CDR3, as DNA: TGTGCCAGTAGTACGACCCGCAGGGTCCGGAACACTGAAGCTTTCTTT. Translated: CASSTTRRVRNTEAFF. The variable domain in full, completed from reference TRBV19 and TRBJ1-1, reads DGGITQSPKYLFRKEGQNVTLSCEQNLNHDAMYWYRQDPGQGLRLIYYSQIVNDFQKGDIAEGYSVSREKKESFPLTVTSAQKNPTAFYLCASSTTRRVRNTEAFFGQGTRLTVV.

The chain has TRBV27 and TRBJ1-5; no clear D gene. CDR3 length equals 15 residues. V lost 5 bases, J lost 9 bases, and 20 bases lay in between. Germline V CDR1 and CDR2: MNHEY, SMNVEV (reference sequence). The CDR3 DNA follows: TGTGCCAGCAGTCCCCGTGGCGGAGGGCAAGGGCCCCAGCATTTT. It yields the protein CASSPRGGGQGPQHF.

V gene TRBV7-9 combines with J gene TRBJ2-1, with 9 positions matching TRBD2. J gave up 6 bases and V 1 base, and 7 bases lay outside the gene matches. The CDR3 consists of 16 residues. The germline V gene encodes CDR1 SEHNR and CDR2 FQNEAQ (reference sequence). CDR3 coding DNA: TGTGCCAGCAGCTTAGTGACAGCGGGAGGAGGCAATGAGCAGTTCTTC. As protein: CASSLVTAGGGNEQFF.

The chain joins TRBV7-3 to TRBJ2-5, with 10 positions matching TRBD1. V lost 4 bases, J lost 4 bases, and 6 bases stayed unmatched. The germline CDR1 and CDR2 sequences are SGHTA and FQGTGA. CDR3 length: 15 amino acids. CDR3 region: CASSSSGQGGETQYF. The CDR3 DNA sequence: TGTGCCAGCAGCTCCTCCGGACAGGGGGGAGAGACCCAGTACTTC.

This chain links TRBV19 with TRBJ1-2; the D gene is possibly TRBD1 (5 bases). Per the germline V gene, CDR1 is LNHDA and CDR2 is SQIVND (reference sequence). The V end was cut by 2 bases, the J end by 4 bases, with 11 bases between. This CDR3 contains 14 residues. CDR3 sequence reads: CASSILSGVYGYTF. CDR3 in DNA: TGTGCCAGTAGTATATTGTCGGGGGTCTATGGCTACACCTTC.

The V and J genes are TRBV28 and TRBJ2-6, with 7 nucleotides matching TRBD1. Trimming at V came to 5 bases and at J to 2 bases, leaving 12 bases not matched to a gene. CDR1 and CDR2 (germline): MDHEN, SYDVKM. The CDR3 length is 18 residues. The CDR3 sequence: CASSPGGQAGTGANVLTF. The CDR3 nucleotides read TGTGCCAGCAGTCCGGGCGGACAGGCAGGAACTGGGGCCAACGTCCTGACTTTC.

CDR3 residues: CASREGLAGSGEQFF. CDR3 nucleotide sequence: TGTGCCAGCAGGGAGGGACTAGCGGGATCGGGTGAGCAGTTCTTC. This chain joins TRBV2 and TRBJ2-1; TRBD2 agrees at 13 bases. CDR1 and CDR2 from the germline V gene are SNHLY and FYNNEI. The CDR3 consists of 15 residues. V trimming: 6 bases; J trimming: 9 bases; junction bases outside the gene matches: 8.

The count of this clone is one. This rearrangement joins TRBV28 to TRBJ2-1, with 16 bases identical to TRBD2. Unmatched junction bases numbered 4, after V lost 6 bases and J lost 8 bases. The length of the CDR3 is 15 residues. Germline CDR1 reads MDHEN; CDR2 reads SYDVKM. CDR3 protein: CASSRGLAGGDEQFF. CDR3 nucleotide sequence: TGTGCCAGCAGCCGGGGACTAGCGGGAGGGGATGAGCAGTTCTTC.

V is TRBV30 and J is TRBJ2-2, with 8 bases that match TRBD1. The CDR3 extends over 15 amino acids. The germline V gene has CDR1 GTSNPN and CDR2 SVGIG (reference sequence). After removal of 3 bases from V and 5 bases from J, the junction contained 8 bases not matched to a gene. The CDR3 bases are TGTGCCTGGAGGTCCGGACAGGGCGGTACCGGGGAGCTGTTTTTT. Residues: CAWRSGQGGTGELFF.

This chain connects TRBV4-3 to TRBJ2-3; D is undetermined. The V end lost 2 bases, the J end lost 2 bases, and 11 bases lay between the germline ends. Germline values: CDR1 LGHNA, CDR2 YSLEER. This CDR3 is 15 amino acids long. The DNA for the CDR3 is TGCGCCAGCAGCCAATCACTCAAGTACACAGATACGCAGTATTTT. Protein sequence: CASSQSLKYTDTQYF.

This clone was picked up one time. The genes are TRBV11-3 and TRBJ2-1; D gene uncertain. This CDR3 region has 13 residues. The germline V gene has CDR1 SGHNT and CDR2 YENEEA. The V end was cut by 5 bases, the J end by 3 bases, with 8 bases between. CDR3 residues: CASSPGDYNEQFF. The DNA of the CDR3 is TGTGCCAGCAGCCCCGGAGACTACAATGAGCAGTTCTTC.

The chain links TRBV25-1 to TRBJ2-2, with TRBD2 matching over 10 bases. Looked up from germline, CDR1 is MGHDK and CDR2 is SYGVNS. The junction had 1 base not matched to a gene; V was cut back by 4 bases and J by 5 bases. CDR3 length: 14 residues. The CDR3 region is CASSASGRTGELFF. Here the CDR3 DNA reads TGTGCCAGCAGTGCTAGCGGGAGAACCGGGGAGCTGTTTTTT.

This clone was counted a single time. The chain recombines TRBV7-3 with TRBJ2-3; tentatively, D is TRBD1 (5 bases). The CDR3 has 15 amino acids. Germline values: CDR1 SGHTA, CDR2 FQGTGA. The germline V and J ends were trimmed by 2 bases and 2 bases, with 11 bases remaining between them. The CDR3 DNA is TGTGCCAGCAGCTTATGGGGCCTATTCACAGATACGCAGTATTTT. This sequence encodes CASSLWGLFTDTQYF.

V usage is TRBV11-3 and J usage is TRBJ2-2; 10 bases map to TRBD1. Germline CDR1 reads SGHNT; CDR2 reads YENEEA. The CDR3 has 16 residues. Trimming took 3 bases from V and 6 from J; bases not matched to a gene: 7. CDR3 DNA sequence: TGTGCCAGCAGCTTGGAAGGACAGGGGGTTGCCGGGGAGCTGTTTTTT. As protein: CASSLEGQGVAGELFF.

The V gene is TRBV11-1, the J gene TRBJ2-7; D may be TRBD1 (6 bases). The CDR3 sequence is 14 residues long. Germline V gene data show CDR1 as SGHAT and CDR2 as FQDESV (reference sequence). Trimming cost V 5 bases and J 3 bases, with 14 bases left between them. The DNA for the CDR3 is TGTGCCAGCAGCCCTCGGGACACTAGCTACGAGCAGTACTTC. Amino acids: CASSPRDTSYEQYF.

The CDR3 coding sequence is TGTGCCAGCAGTTTAAGCGGCGGGGGAATAGGGGCAGATACGCAGTATTTT. This codes for CASSLSGGGIGADTQYF. The V call is TRBV28, the J call TRBJ2-3, with TRBD2 matching 7 bases. CDR1 and CDR2 from the germline V gene are MDHEN and SYDVKM. The CDR3 loop spans 17 amino acids. V trimming: 2 bases; J trimming: 4 bases; junction bases outside the gene matches: 12.

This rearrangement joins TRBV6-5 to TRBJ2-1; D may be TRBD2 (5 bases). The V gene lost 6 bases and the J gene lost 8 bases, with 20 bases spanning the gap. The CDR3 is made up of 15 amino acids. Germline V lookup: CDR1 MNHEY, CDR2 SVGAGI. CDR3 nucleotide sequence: TGTGCCAGCAGCGAGCCAAGGACTGTTCGGGATGAGCAGTTCTTC. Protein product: CASSEPRTVRDEQFF.

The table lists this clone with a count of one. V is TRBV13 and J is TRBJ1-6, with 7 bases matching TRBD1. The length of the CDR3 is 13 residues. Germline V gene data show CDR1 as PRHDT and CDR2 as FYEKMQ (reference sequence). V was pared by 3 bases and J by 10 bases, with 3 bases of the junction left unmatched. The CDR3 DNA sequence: TGTGCCAGCAGCTTGACAGGGCAATCACCCCTCCACTTT. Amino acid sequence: CASSLTGQSPLHF.

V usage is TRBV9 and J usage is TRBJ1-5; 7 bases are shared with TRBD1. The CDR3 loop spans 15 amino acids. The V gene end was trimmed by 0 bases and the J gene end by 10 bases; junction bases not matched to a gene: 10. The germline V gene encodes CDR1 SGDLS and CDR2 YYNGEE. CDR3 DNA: TGTGCCAGCAGCGTAGCGGGGACAGAAGAATATCCCCAGCATTTT. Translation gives CASSVAGTEEYPQHF.